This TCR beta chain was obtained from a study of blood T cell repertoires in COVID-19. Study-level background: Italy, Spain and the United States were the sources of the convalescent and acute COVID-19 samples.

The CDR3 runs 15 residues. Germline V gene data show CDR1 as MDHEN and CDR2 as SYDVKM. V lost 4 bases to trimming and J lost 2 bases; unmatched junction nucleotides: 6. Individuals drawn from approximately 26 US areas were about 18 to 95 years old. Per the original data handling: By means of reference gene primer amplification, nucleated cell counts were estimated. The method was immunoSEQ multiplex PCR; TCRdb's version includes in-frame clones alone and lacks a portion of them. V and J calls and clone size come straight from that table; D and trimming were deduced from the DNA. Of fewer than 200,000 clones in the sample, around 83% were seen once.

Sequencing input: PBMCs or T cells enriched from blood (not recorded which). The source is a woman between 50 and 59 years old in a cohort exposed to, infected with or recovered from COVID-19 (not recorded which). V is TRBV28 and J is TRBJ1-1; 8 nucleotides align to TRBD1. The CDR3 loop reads CASSWRQGTNTEAFF. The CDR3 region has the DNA TGTGCCAGCAGTTGGCGACAGGGGACTAACACTGAAGCTTTCTTT.